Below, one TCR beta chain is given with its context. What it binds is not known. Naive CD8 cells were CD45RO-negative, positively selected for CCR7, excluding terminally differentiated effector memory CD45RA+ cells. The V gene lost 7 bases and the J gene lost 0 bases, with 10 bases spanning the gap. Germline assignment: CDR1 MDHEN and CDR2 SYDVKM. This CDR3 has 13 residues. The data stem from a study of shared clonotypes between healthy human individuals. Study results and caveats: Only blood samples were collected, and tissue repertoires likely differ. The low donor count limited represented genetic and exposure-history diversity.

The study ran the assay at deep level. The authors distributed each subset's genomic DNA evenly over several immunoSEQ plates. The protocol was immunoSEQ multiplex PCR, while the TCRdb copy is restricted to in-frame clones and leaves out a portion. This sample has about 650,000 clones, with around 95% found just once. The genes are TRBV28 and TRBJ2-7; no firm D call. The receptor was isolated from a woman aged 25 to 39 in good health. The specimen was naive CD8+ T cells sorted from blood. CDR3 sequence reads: CASNLLSSYEQYF. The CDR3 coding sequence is TGTGCCAGCAACCTACTAAGCTCCTACGAGCAGTACTTC.